This TCR beta chain derives from a study of tumor and adjacent non-tumor tissue in lung cancer. TCRbeta libraries were built with three rounds of nested PCR, modified from ARM-PCR. TCRdb passed the multiplex PCR reads through MiXCR, listing each CDR3 protein once. The sample records roughly 74,000 distinct CDR3 sequences, about 80% being singletons. For this clonotype: Its ends do not fully match the called genes, so a read error is possible.

RNA was extracted from bulk tissue without any cell sorting. This non-tumor lung sample came from over 3 cm beyond the tumor edge. CDR1 LGHNA and CDR2 YNFKEQ come from the germline V gene. The CDR3 is 15 amino acids. The source is a man aged 70 or older with non-small cell lung cancer. This chain connects TRBV4-2 to TRBJ2-7; TRBD1 might be the D (6 bases). Sequenced material: distant non-tumor lung tissue. Here the CDR3 reads CGSSQETQGTYEQYF. CDR3 bases: TGTGGCAGCAGCCAAGAGACCCAGGGGACCTACGAGCAGTACTTC.